This entry is about one TCR beta chain. These data belong to a study of shared clonotypes between healthy human individuals. Assay used: immunoSEQ multiplex PCR; TCRdb lists only in-frame clones, some missing. The sample holds about 1.5 million clones, under 99% seen once. Sequencing was performed on naive CD4+ T cells sorted from blood. Specified subset: CD45RA+ positively selected. The sequence came from a young man in good health.

CDR3 nucleotides: TGTGCCAGCAGCTTGGGGGTCCTCCTGGGGCTCACTGAAGCTTTCTTT. As protein: CASSLGVLLGLTEAFF. V gene TRBV7-9 combines with J gene TRBJ1-1, with D tentatively TRBD1 (5 bases). Per the germline V gene, CDR1 is SEHNR and CDR2 is FQNEAQ (reference sequence). This CDR3 is built from 16 residues. The V and J ends lost 3 bases and 4 bases respectively, with 18 bases between them.